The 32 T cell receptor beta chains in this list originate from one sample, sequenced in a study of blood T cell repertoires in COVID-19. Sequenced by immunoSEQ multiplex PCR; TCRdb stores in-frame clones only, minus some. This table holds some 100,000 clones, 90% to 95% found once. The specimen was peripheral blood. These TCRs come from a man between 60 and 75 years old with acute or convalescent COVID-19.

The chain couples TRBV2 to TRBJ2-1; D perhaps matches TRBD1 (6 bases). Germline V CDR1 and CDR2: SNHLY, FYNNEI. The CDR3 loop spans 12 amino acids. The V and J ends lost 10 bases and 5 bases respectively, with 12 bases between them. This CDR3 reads CATGTLNNEQFF. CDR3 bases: TGTGCCACCGGGACACTTAACAATGAGCAGTTCTTC.

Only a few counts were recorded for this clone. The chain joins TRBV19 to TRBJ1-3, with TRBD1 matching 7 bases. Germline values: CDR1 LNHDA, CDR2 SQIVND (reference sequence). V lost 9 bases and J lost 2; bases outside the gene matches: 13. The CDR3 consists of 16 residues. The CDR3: CASLDRARGAGNTIYF. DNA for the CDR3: TGTGCCAGCCTGGATCGGGCCAGGGGGGCTGGAAACACCATATATTTT.

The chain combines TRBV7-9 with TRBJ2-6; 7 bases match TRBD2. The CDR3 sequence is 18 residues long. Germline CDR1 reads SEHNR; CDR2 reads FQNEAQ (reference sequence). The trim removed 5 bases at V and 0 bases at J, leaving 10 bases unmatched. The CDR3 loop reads CASSEVREASSGANVLTF. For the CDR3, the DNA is TGTGCCAGCAGCGAAGTACGGGAGGCGAGCTCTGGGGCCAACGTCCTGACTTTC.

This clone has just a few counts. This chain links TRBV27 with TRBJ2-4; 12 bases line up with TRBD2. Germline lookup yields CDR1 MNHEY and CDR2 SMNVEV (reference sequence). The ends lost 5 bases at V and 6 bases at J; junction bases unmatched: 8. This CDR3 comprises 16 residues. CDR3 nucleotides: TGTGCCAGCAGTCTAAGACTAGCGGGAGACCTAAACATTCAGTACTTC. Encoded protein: CASSLRLAGDLNIQYF.

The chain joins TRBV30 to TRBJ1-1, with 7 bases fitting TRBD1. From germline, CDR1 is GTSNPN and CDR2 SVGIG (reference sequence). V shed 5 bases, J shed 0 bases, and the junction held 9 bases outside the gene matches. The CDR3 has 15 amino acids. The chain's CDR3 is CAWDRDRLLNTEAFF. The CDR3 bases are TGTGCCTGGGACCGGGACAGACTATTGAACACTGAAGCTTTCTTT.

As DNA, the CDR3 is TGTGCCAGCAGTTACCCGGCGGGAGGCGTACGCAATGAGCAGTTCTTC. Translating it yields CASSYPAGGVRNEQFF. The V call is TRBV6-6, the J call TRBJ2-1, with 8 bases that match TRBD2. Looked up from germline, CDR1 is MNHNY and CDR2 is SVGAGI (reference sequence). After removal of 2 bases from V and 6 bases from J, the junction contained 9 bases not matched to a gene. CDR3 length: 16 amino acids.

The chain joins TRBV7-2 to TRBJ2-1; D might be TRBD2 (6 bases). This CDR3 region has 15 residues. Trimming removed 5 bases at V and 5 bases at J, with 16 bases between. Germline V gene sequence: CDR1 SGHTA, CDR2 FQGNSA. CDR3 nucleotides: TGTGCCAGCAGCCCCTGGGGGGACGGGGACAATGAGCAGTTCTTC. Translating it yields CASSPWGDGDNEQFF.

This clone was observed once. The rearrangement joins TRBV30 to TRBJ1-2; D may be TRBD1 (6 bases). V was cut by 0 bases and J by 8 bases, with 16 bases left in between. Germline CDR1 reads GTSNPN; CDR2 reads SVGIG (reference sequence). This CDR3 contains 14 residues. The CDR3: CAWSVRSRGGGYTF. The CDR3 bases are TGTGCCTGGAGTGTACGTTCGAGGGGGGGCGGCTACACCTTC.

The CDR3 DNA reads TGTGCCAGTAGTATAGGAGCCTGGGAGACCCAGTACTTC. Translating gives CASSIGAWETQYF. The J gene is TRBJ2-5, the V gene TRBV19; D unresolved. Germline-derived CDR1 and CDR2 are LNHDA and SQIVND (reference sequence). V lost 1 base, J lost 5 bases, and 8 bases lay in between. The CDR3 extends over 13 amino acids.

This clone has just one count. The CDR3 loop reads CASTQREGSIGELFF. DNA of the CDR3: TGTGCCAGCACCCAGCGGGAGGGTTCTATCGGGGAGCTGTTTTTT. The rearrangement uses TRBV2 and TRBJ2-2; 10 bases align to TRBD2. The CDR3 runs 15 residues. Looked up from germline, CDR1 is SNHLY and CDR2 is FYNNEI. V dropped 7 bases and J dropped 7; count of bases not matched to a gene: 9.

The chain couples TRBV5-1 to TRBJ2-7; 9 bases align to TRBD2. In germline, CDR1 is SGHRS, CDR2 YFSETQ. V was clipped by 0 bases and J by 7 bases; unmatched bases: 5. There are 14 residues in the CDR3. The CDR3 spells CASSLGVAGDEQYF. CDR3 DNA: TGCGCCAGCAGCTTGGGCGTAGCGGGAGATGAGCAGTACTTC.

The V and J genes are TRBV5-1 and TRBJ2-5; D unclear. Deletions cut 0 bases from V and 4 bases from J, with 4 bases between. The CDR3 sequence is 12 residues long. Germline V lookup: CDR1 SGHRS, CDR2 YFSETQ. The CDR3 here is CASSLASETQYF. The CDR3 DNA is TGCGCCAGCAGCTTGGCCTCAGAGACCCAGTACTTC.

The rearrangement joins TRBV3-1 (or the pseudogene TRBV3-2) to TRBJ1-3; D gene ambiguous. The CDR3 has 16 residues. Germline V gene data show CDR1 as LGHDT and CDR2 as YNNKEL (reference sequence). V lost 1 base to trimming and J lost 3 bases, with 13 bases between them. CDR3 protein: CASSQGIGRLGNTIYF. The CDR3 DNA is TGTGCCAGCAGCCAAGGTATAGGGAGGCTTGGAAACACCATATATTTT.

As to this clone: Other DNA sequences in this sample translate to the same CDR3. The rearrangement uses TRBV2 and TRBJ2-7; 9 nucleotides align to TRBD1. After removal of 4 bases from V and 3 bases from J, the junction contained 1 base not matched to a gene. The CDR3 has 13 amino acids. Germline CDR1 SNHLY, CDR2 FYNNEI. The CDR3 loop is CASSGTGDYEQYF. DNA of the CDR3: TGTGCCAGCAGTGGGACAGGGGACTACGAGCAGTACTTC.

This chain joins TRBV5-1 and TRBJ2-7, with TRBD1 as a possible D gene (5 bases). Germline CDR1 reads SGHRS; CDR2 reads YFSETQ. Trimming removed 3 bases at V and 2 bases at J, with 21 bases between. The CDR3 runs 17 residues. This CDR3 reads CASSSTPIVAGTYEQYF. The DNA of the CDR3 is TGCGCCAGCAGCTCAACCCCGATAGTGGCAGGGACCTACGAGCAGTACTTC.

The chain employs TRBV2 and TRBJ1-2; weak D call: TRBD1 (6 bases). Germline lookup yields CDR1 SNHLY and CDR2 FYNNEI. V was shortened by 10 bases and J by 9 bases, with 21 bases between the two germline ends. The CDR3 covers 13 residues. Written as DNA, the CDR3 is TGTGCCACCAGGGGAGGCGAAGATTATCGCTACACCTTC. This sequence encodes CATRGGEDYRYTF.

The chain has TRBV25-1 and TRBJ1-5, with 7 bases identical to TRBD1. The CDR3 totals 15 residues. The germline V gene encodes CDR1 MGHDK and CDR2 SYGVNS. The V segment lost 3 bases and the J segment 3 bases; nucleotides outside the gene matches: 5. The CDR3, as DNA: TGTGCCAGCAGTGACCCGGGACAGAACAATCAGCCCCAGCATTTT. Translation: CASSDPGQNNQPQHF.

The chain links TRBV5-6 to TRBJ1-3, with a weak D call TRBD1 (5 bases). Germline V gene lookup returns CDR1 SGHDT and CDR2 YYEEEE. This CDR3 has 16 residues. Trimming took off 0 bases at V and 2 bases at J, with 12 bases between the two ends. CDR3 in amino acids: CASSLAVRATGNTIYF. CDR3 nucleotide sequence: TGTGCCAGCAGCTTGGCGGTCAGGGCCACTGGAAACACCATATATTTT.

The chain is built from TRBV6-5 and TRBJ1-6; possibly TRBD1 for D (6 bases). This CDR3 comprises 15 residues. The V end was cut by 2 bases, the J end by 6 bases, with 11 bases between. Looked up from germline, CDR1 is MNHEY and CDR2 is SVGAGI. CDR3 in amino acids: CASSYRDIINSPLHF. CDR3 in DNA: TGTGCCAGCAGTTACCGGGACATTATTAATTCACCCCTCCACTTT.

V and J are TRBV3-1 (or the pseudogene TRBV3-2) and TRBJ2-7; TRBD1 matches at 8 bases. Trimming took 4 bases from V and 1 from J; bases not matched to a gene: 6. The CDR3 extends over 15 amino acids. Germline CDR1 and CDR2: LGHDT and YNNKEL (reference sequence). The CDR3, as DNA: TGTGCCAGCAGCCGAGGACAGGGACCTTCCTACGAGCAGTACTTC. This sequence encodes CASSRGQGPSYEQYF.

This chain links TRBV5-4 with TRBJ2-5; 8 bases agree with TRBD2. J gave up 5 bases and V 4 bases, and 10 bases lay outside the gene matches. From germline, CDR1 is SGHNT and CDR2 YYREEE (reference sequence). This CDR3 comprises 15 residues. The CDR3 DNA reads TGTGCCAGCAGCCCCATAGCGGGATCGGGGGAGACCCAGTACTTC. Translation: CASSPIAGSGETQYF.

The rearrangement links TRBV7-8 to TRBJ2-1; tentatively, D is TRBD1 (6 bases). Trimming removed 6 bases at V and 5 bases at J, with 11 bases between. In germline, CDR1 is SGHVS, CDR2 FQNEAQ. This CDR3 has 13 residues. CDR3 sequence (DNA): TGTGCCAGCAGTTTTGGACAGAACAATGAGCAGTTCTTC. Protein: CASSFGQNNEQFF.

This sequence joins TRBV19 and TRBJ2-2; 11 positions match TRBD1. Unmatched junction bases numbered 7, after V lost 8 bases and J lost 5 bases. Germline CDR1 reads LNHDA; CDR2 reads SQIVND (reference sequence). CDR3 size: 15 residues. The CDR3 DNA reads TGTGCCAGTTCAACCGGGACAGGGGGGACCGGGGAGCTGTTTTTT. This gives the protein CASSTGTGGTGELFF. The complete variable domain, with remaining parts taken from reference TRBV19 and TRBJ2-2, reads DGGITQSPKYLFRKEGQNVTLSCEQNLNHDAMYWYRQDPGQGLRLIYYSQIVNDFQKGDIAEGYSVSREKKESFPLTVTSAQKNPTAFYLCASSTGTGGTGELFFGEGSRLTVL.

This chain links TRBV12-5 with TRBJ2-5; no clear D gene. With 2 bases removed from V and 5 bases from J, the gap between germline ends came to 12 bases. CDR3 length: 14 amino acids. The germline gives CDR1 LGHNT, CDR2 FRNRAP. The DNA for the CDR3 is TGTGCTAGTGGTTTGCCCGCCCCGGTGGAGACCCAGTACTTC. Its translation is CASGLPAPVETQYF.

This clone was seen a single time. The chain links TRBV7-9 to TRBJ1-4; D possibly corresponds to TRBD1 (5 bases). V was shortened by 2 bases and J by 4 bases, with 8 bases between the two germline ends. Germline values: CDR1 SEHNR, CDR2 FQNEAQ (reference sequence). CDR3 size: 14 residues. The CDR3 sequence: CASSLRQNNEKLFF. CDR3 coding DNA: TGTGCCAGCAGCTTAAGACAGAATAATGAAAAACTGTTTTTT.

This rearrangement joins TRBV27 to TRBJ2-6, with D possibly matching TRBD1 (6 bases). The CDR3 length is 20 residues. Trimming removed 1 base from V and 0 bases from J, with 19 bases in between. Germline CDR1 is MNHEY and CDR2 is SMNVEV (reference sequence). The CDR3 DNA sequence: TGTGCCAGCAGTTTATTCTCCGTTGGTACAGGGAACTCTGGGGCCAACGTCCTGACTTTC. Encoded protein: CASSLFSVGTGNSGANVLTF.

CDR3 coding DNA: TGTGCCAGCAGTTTAAACAGGGCTTATGACACTGAAGCTTTCTTT. This encodes CASSLNRAYDTEAFF. V is TRBV28 and J is TRBJ1-1, with D perhaps matching TRBD1 (6 bases). This CDR3 has 15 residues. Germline V gene lookup returns CDR1 MDHEN and CDR2 SYDVKM. V lost 2 bases to trimming and J lost 3 bases, with 13 bases between them.

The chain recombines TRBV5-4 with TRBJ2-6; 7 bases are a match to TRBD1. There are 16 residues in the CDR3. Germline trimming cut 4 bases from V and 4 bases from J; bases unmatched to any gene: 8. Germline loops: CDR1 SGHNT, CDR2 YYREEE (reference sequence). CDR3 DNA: TGTGCCAGCAGCCCACCGCAGGGGGACGGGGCCAACGTCCTGACTTTC. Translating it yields CASSPPQGDGANVLTF. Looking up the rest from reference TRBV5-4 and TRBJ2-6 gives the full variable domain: ETGVTQSPTHLIKTRGQQVTLRCSSQSGHNTVSWYQQALGQGPQFIFQYYREEENGRGNFPPRFSGLQFPNYSSELNVNALELDDSALYLCASSPPQGDGANVLTFGAGSRLTVL.

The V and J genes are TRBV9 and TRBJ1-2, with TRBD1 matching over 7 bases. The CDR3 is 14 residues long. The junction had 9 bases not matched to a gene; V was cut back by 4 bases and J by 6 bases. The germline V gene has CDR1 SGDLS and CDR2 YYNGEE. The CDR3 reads CASSSGTAVNGYTF. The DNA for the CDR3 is TGTGCCAGCAGCTCCGGGACAGCCGTGAATGGCTACACCTTC.

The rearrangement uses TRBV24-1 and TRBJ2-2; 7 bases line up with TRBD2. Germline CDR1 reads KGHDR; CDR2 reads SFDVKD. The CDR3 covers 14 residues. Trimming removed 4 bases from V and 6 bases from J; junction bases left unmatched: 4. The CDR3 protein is CATSDRLASGELFF. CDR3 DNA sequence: TGTGCCACCAGTGACCGACTAGCCTCCGGGGAGCTGTTTTTT.

The CDR3 loop is CASSLAAGVVGLGAFF. For the CDR3, the DNA is TGTGCCAGCAGCTTGGCGGCAGGGGTGGTGGGATTAGGAGCTTTCTTT. V and J are TRBV7-9 and TRBJ1-1; TRBD1 is a possible D gene (6 bases). V gave up 3 bases and J gave up 10 bases, with 24 bases separating them. The CDR3 length is 16 residues. Per germline, CDR1 SEHNR and CDR2 FQNEAQ (reference sequence).

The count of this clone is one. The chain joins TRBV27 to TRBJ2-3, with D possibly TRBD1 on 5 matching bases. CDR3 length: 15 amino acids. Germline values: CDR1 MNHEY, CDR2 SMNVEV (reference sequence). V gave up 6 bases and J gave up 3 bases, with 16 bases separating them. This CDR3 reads CASSKGRSGTDTQYF. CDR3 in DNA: TGTGCCAGCAGCAAGGGGCGGAGTGGGACAGATACGCAGTATTTT.